These 31 T cell receptor beta chains share one sample of origin, sequenced in a study of T cells expressing NK-cell markers. TCRdb reprocessed the 5' RACE reads and reports one entry per CDR3 protein, with no DNA. This sample's table has hundreds of thousands of distinct CDR3 sequences. Sequencing used blood T cells: a sorted CD56 or NKG2C T cell subset, CD4+ or CD8+ T cells, or bulk PBMC T cells (not recorded which). These receptors came from a man between 18 and 29 years old in good health.

The chain combines TRBV12-3 or TRBV12-4 with TRBJ2-6; there is no DNA to check the TCRdb D call of TRBD1. The CDR3 contains 15 residues. CDR3: CASSPWSSGANVLTF.

The chain joins TRBV6-2 or TRBV6-3 to TRBJ1-2. Germline CDR1 is MNHEY and CDR2 is SVGEGT. This CDR3 has 12 amino acids. The chain's CDR3 is CASSLVRYGYTF.

The rearrangement uses TRBV30 and TRBJ2-3; lacking DNA, the TRBD1 call made by TCRdb goes unchecked. This CDR3 is built from 13 residues. CDR1 is GTSNPN and CDR2 is SVGIG in the germline V gene (reference sequence). The CDR3 loop reads CAWSTGTPDTQYF.

The gene calls are TRBV10-3 and TRBJ2-7; TCRdb lists TRBD1, though no DNA is available to test this call. The CDR3 has 16 amino acids. Germline V gene lookup returns CDR1 ENHRY and CDR2 SYGVKD. This chain's CDR3 is CAISAGGLESLYEQYF.

The chain has TRBV5-1 and TRBJ2-3; the D call of TRBD1 rests on TCRdb alone, since no DNA is present to check it. The CDR3 length is 16 residues. Germline V gene data show CDR1 as SGHRS and CDR2 as YFSETQ. CDR3 in amino acids: CASTPGQRALRDTQYF.

This sequence joins TRBV7-9 and TRBJ1-5; the D gene TCRdb calls, TRBD1, cannot be checked with no DNA. The CDR3 length is 16 residues. The germline CDR1 and CDR2 sequences are SEHNR and FQNEAQ (reference sequence). The CDR3 protein is CASSLGPGQSNQPQHF.

The rearrangement uses TRBV5-1 and TRBJ2-5; lacking DNA, the TRBD2 call made by TCRdb goes unchecked. CDR1 and CDR2 from the germline V gene are SGHRS and YFSETQ. The CDR3 is 14 residues long. The CDR3 protein is CASSTGLASETQYF.

The V call is TRBV10-3, the J call TRBJ2-2; absent DNA, TCRdb's TRBD2 call cannot be checked. Germline-derived CDR1 and CDR2 are ENHRY and SYGVKD. The CDR3 contains 17 residues. Here the CDR3 reads CAISDLGAGRNTGELFF.

V usage is TRBV28 and J usage is TRBJ2-5; the TRBD2 assignment by TCRdb is unverifiable without DNA. Per germline, CDR1 MDHEN and CDR2 SYDVKM. The CDR3 runs to 15 residues. The chain's CDR3 is CASSTPGGSGFTQYF.

The V and J genes are TRBV24-1 and TRBJ2-3; with no DNA, the TCRdb D assignment of TRBD2 cannot be verified. Germline V gene data show CDR1 as KGHDR and CDR2 as SFDVKD. CDR3 size: 15 residues. CDR3 in amino acids: CATSGLAESTDTQYF.

J is TRBJ2-5 and V is TRBV15; TCRdb lists TRBD1, though no DNA is available to test this call. The CDR3 runs 14 residues. Germline lookup yields CDR1 LNHNV and CDR2 YYDKDF (reference sequence). CDR3 loop: CATSRGDREETQYF.

The genes are TRBV27 and TRBJ1-4; there is no DNA to check the TCRdb D call of TRBD1. From germline, CDR1 is MNHEY and CDR2 SMNVEV (reference sequence). CDR3 length equals 15 residues. CDR3: CASSQGLGGFEKLFF.

The chain couples TRBV7-9 to TRBJ2-5; TCRdb returns TRBD1, unconfirmable since there is no DNA. This CDR3 contains 17 residues. Germline CDR1 SEHNR, CDR2 FQNEAQ (reference sequence). The CDR3 sequence is CASSSLPGTRKQETQYF.

The chain couples TRBV3-1 to TRBJ1-6. Germline assignment: CDR1 LGHDT and CDR2 YNNKEL (reference sequence). The CDR3 sequence is 15 residues long. The CDR3 spells CASSQSRSYNSPLHF.

The chain joins TRBV12-3 or TRBV12-4 to TRBJ1-4. The CDR3 length is 15 residues. This CDR3 reads CASATARSTNEKLFF.

This sequence joins TRBV7-9 and TRBJ1-1. Germline CDR1 SEHNR, CDR2 FQNEAQ (reference sequence). CDR3 length equals 13 residues. CDR3 in amino acids: CASSINRGTEAFF. Drawing the rest from reference TRBV7-9 and TRBJ1-1, the complete variable domain is DTGVSQNPRHKITKRGQNVTFRCDPISEHNRLYWYRQTLGQGPEFLTYFQNEAQLEKSRLLSDRFSAERPKGSFSTLEIQRTEQGDSAMYLCASSINRGTEAFFGQGTRLTVV.

This chain joins TRBV5-5 and TRBJ2-1; TCRdb proposes TRBD1, but this gene call is untestable without DNA. The CDR3 spans 14 residues. CDR1 and CDR2 from the germline V gene are SGHKS and YYEKEE (reference sequence). CDR3 loop: CASSWNPGAGEQFF. Together with reference TRBV5-5 and TRBJ2-1, the CDR3 gives the full variable domain: DAGVTQSPTHLIKTRGQQVTLRCSPISGHKSVSWYQQVLGQGPQFIFQYYEKEERGRGNFPDRFSARQFPNYSSELNVNALLLGDSALYLCASSWNPGAGEQFFGPGTRLTVL.

The chain couples TRBV20-1 to TRBJ2-7; as DNA is missing, the TRBD2 call by TCRdb cannot be tested. The CDR3 has 14 amino acids. Per germline, CDR1 DFQATT and CDR2 SNEGSKA (reference sequence). The CDR3: CSASMTSGTYEQYF.

The chain links TRBV10-3 to TRBJ2-1; TCRdb reports TRBD2, a call that lacks DNA to check it against. Looked up from germline, CDR1 is ENHRY and CDR2 is SYGVKD. The CDR3 spans 14 residues. The CDR3 sequence: CAITEGTSGRIQFF.

This CDR3 is CASSQEGSGSEETQYF. The chain couples TRBV4-3 to TRBJ2-5; TCRdb's D call, TRBD2, is unchecked because there is no DNA. The CDR3 loop spans 16 amino acids. The germline gives CDR1 LGHNA, CDR2 YSLEER.

The chain's CDR3 is CASSINGLARDTQYF. The genes are TRBV19 and TRBJ2-3; TCRdb selects TRBD2, and the lack of DNA leaves this call unchecked. The CDR3 runs 15 residues. Germline loops: CDR1 LNHDA, CDR2 SQIVND (reference sequence).

The genes are TRBV27 and TRBJ2-5; TCRdb designates TRBD1, a call that cannot be tested without DNA. The CDR3 sequence is 14 residues long. Germline lookup yields CDR1 MNHEY and CDR2 SMNVEV (reference sequence). The CDR3 protein is CASSTRVYAETQYF.

V usage is TRBV12-3 or TRBV12-4 and J usage is TRBJ2-3; the TCRdb D gene call, TRBD2, has no DNA to confirm it. The CDR3 consists of 12 residues. The CDR3 spells CASTQRRDTQYF.

V usage is TRBV27 and J usage is TRBJ1-1. The germline V gene encodes CDR1 MNHEY and CDR2 SMNVEV (reference sequence). There are 14 residues in the CDR3. This chain's CDR3 is CASSLNNWGTEAFF.

The V call is TRBV20-1, the J call TRBJ2-7; TCRdb lists TRBD2, though no DNA is available to test this call. The germline V gene encodes CDR1 DFQATT and CDR2 SNEGSKA (reference sequence). The CDR3 consists of 15 residues. The CDR3: CSARDPKRTLDEQYF.

The CDR3 loop is CSAISQVGWEYGYTF. The gene calls are TRBV20-1 and TRBJ1-2; TCRdb names TRBD1, which stays unverified in the absence of DNA. In germline, CDR1 is DFQATT, CDR2 SNEGSKA (reference sequence). The CDR3 covers 15 residues.

V and J are TRBV12-3 or TRBV12-4 and TRBJ2-7; TCRdb indicates TRBD2, and absent DNA this call remains unverified. This CDR3 has 16 amino acids. Here the CDR3 reads CASTRLAGGPRDEQYF.

V gene TRBV15 combines with J gene TRBJ2-7. Germline lookup yields CDR1 LNHNV and CDR2 YYDKDF (reference sequence). The CDR3 has 15 residues. The CDR3 spells CATSRALGSGYEQYF.

The rearrangement links TRBV5-6 to TRBJ2-1; without DNA, the TCRdb call of TRBD1 cannot be checked. Per the germline V gene, CDR1 is SGHDT and CDR2 is YYEEEE. This CDR3 has 16 residues. CDR3 residues: CASSGGAPSSYNEQFF.

The chain recombines TRBV7-8 with TRBJ2-7; TCRdb names TRBD2, which stays unverified in the absence of DNA. CDR3 length: 17 residues. Germline assignment: CDR1 SGHVS and CDR2 FQNEAQ. This CDR3 is CASSFGTSGRLPYEQYF.

The chain carries TRBV29-1 and TRBJ2-4. This CDR3 has 14 residues. Germline loops: CDR1 SQVTM, CDR2 ANQGSEA. CDR3 protein: CSVEELGKPNIQYF.